This TCR beta chain was profiled in a study of blood T cell repertoires in COVID-19. Study background: There were acute and convalescent COVID-19 samples, and they came from the United States, Italy and Spain. Sample material is recorded as cDNA or gDNA derived from T cells, B-cell-depleted T cells, or PBMCs.

Study processing details: It was from reference gene primer amplification that nucleated cell counts were estimated. Repertoires were generated with immunoSEQ multiplex PCR, while TCRdb's copy carries only in-frame clones and drops some. V, J and clone size are those of that table, while D and trimming were read from the DNA. The sample contains 95,000 to 150,000 clones, 87% of which appear only once. Per germline, CDR1 GTSNPN and CDR2 SVGIG (reference sequence). The CDR3 runs to 13 residues. V gave up 2 bases and J gave up 1 base, with 6 bases separating them. Sequencing was done on a sample of peripheral blood. The receptor comes from a woman between 65 and 79 years old with acute or convalescent COVID-19. The chain uses TRBV30 and TRBJ1-3; no clear D. The DNA of the CDR3 is TGTGCCTGGAGTACGGGGTCTGGAAACACCATATATTTT. As protein: CAWSTGSGNTIYF.